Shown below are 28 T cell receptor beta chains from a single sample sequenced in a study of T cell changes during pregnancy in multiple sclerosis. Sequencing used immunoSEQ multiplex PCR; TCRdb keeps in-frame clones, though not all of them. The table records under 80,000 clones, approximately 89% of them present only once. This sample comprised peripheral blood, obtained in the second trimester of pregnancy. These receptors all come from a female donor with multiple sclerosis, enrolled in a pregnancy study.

This CDR3 is CATSRVKTSGPYEQYF. The CDR3 DNA reads TGTGCCACCAGCAGGGTGAAGACTAGCGGGCCCTACGAGCAGTACTTC. The chain uses TRBV15 and TRBJ2-7, with TRBD2 identical over 10 bases. This CDR3 region has 16 residues. CDR1 LNHNV and CDR2 YYDKDF come from the germline V gene (reference sequence). Trimming took 3 bases from V and 2 from J; bases not matched to a gene: 7. Using reference TRBV15 and TRBJ2-7 for the parts outside the CDR3, the full variable domain is DAMVIQNPRYQVTQFGKPVTLSCSQTLNHNVMYWYQQKSSQAPKLLFHYYDKDFNNEADTPDNFQSRRPNTSFCFLDIRSPGLGDTAMYLCATSRVKTSGPYEQYFGPGTRLTVT.

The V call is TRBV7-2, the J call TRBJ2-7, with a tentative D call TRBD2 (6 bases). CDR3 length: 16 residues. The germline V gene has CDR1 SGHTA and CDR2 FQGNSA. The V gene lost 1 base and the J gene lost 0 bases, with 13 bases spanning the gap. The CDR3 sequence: CASSLVGVAASYEQYF. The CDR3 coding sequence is TGTGCCAGCAGCTTAGTGGGGGTAGCGGCCTCCTACGAGCAGTACTTC.

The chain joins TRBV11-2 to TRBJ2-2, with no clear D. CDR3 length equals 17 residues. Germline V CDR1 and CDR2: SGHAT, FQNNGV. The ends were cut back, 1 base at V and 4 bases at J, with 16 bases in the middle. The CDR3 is CASSLVYAARSTGELFF. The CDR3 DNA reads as TGTGCCAGCAGCTTAGTTTACGCGGCGCGTAGCACCGGGGAGCTGTTTTTT.

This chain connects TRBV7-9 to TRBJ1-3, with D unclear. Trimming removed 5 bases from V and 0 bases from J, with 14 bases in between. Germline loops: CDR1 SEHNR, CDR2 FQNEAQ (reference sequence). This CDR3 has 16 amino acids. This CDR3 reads CASSPTPGSSGNTIYF. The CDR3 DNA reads TGTGCCAGCAGCCCGACGCCGGGGAGCTCTGGAAACACCATATATTTT.

In nucleotides, the CDR3 is TGTGCCAGCAGTGGGAGAGCGGACACCGGGGAGCTGTTTTTT. Its protein is CASSGRADTGELFF. This chain uses TRBV27 with TRBJ2-2; D is perhaps TRBD2 (5 bases). CDR3 length: 14 residues. CDR1 MNHEY and CDR2 SMNVEV come from the germline V gene (reference sequence). Trimming took 5 bases from V and 3 from J, leaving 10 bases between them.

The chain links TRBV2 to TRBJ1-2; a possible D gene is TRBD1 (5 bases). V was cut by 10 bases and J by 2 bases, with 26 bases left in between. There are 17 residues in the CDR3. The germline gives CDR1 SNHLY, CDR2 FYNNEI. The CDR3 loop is CAIKRDVGTGENYGYTF. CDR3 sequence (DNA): TGTGCCATAAAAAGGGATGTAGGAACAGGCGAAAACTATGGCTACACCTTC.

The CDR3 loop is CASSLAQGLTDTQYF. The CDR3 nucleotides are TGTGCCAGCAGCTTGGCACAGGGGTTAACAGATACGCAGTATTTT. The gene calls are TRBV5-4 and TRBJ2-3, with 7 bases that match TRBD1. This CDR3 comprises 15 residues. Germline V gene data show CDR1 as SGHNT and CDR2 as YYREEE (reference sequence). V lost 0 bases, J lost 3 bases, and 4 bases stayed unmatched.

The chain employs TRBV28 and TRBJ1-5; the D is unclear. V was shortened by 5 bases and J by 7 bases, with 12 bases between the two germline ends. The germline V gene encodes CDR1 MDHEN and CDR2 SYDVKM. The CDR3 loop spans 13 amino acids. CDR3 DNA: TGTGCCAGCAGTGTACTACGGATCCAGCCCCAGCATTTT. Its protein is CASSVLRIQPQHF. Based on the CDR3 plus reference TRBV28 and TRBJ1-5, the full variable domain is DVKVTQSSRYLVKRTGEKVFLECVQDMDHENMFWYRQDPGLGLRLIYFSYDVKMKEKGDIPEGYSVSREKKERFSLILESASTNQTSMYLCASSVLRIQPQHFGDGTRLSIL.

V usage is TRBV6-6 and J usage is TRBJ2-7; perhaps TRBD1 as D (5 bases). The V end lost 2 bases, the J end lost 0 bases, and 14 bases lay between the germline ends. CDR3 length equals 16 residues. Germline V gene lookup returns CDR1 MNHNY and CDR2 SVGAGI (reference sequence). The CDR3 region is CASSYLHRTHSYEQYF. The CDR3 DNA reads TGTGCCAGCAGTTACCTCCACAGGACCCACTCCTACGAGCAGTACTTC.

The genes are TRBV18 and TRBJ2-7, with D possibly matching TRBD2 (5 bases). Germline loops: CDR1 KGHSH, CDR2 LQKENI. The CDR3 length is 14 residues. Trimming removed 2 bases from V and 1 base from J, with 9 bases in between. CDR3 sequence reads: CASSPDRGSYEQYF. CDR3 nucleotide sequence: TGTGCCAGCTCACCAGACCGGGGATCCTACGAGCAGTACTTC.

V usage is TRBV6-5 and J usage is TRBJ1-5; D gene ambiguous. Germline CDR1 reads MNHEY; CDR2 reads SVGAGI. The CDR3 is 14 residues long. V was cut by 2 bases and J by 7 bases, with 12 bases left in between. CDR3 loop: CASSYGGEDQPQHF. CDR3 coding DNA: TGTGCCAGCAGTTACGGCGGGGAGGACCAGCCCCAGCATTTT.

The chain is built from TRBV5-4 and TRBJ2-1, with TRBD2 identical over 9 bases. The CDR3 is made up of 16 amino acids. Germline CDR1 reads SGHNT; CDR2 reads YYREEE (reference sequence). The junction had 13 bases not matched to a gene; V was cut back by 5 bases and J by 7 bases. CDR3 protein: CASRGWSSGVGNEQFF. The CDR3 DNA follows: TGTGCCAGCAGGGGGTGGTCTAGCGGGGTTGGGAATGAGCAGTTCTTC. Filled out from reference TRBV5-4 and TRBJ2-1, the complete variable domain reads ETGVTQSPTHLIKTRGQQVTLRCSSQSGHNTVSWYQQALGQGPQFIFQYYREEENGRGNFPPRFSGLQFPNYSSELNVNALELDDSALYLCASRGWSSGVGNEQFFGPGTRLTVL.

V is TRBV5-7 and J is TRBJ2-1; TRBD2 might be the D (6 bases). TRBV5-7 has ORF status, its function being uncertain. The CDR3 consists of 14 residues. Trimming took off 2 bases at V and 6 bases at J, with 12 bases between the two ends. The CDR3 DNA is TGTGCCAGCAGCTTCGGGAGATTCTTCAATGAGCAGTTCTTC. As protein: CASSFGRFFNEQFF.

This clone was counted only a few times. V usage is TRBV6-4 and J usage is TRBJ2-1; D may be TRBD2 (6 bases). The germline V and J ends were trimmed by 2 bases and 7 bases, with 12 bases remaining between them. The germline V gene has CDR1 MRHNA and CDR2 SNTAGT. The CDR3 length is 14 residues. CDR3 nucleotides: TGTGCCAGCAGTGACGTGCGGGAACCGAATGAGCAGTTCTTC. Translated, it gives CASSDVREPNEQFF.

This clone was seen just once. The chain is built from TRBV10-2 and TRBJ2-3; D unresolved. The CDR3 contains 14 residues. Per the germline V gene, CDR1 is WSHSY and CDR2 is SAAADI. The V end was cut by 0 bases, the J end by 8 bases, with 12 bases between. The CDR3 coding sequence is TGCGCCAGCAGTGAGTCGTTTGGGTCGGGTACGCAGTATTTT. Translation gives CASSESFGSGTQYF.

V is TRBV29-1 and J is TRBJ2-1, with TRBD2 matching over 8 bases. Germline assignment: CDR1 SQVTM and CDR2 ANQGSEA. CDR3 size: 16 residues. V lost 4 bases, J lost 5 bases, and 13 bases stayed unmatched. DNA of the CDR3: TGCAGCGTTGCGGTGTCTAGCGGGCCCCAAGACAATGAGCAGTTCTTC. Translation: CSVAVSSGPQDNEQFF.

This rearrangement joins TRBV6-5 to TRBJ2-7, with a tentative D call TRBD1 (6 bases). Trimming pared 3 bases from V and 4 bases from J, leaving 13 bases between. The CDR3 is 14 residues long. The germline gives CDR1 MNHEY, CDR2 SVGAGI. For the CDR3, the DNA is TGTGCCAGCAGTTATCATGCTGGGACATACGAGCAGTACTTC. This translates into CASSYHAGTYEQYF.

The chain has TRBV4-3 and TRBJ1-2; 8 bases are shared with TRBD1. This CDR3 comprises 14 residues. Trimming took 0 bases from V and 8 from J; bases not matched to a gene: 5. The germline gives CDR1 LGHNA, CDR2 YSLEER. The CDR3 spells CASSQERQGTGYTF. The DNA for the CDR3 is TGCGCCAGCAGCCAAGAAAGACAGGGGACGGGCTACACCTTC.

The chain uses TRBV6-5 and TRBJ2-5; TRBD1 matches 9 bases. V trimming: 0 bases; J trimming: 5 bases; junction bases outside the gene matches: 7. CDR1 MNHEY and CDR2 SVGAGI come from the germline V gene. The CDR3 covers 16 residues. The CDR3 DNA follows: TGTGCCAGCAGTTACTCGACCGGGACAGGGTATGAGACCCAGTACTTC. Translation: CASSYSTGTGYETQYF.

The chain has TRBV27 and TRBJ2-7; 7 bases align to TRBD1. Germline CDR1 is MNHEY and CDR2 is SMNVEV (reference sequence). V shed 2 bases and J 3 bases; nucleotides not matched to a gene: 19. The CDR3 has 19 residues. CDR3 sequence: CASSLNPLINRGTFYEQYF. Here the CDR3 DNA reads TGTGCCAGCAGTTTAAACCCGTTAATCAACAGGGGCACCTTCTACGAGCAGTACTTC.

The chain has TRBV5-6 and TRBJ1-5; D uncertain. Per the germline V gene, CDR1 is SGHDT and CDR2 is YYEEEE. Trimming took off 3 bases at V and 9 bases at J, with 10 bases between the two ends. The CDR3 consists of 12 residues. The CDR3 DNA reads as TGTGCCAGCAGCTGGGTGGAGGGGCCCCAGCATTTT. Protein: CASSWVEGPQHF.

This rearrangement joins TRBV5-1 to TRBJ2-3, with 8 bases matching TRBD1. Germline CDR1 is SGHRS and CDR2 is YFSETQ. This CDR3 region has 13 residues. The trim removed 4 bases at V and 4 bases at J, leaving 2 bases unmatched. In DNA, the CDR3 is TGCGCCAGCAGCACACAGGGGGCAGATACGCAGTATTTT. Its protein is CASSTQGADTQYF.

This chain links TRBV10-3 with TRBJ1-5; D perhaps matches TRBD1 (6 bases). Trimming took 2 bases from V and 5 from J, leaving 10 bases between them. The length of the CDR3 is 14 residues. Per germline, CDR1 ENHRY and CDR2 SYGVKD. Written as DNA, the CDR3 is TGTGCCATCAGTGAGAACAGGGACGATCAGCCCCAGCATTTT. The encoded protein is CAISENRDDQPQHF.

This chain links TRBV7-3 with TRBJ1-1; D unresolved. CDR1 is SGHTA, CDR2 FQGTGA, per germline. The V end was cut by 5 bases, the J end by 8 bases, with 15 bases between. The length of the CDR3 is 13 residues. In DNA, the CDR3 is TGTGCCAGCAGCCCAAAGGCCGGGGTAGAAGCTTTCTTT. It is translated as CASSPKAGVEAFF. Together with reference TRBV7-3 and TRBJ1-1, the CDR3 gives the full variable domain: GAGVSQTPSNKVTEKGKYVELRCDPISGHTALYWYRQSLGQGPEFLIYFQGTGAADDSGLPNDRFFAVRPEGSVSTLKIQRTERGDSAVYLCASSPKAGVEAFFGQGTRLTVV.

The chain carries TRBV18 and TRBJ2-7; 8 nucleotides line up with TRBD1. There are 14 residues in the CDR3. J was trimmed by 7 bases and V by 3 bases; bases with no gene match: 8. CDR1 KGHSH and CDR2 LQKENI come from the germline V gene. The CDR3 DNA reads TGTGCCAGCTCACCGGGGGACAGGCGAGGGGAGCAGTACTTC. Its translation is CASSPGDRRGEQYF.

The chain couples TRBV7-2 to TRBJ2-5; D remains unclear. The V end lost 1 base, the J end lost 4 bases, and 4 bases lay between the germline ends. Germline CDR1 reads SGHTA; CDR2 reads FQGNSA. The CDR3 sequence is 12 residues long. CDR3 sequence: CASSLGAETQYF. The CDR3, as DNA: TGTGCCAGCAGCTTAGGGGCAGAGACCCAGTACTTC.

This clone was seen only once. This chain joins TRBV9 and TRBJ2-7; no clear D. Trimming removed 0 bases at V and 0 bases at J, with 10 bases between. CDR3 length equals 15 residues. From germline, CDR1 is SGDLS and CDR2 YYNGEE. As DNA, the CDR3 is TGTGCCAGCAGCGTAGGTTTGTCTAGCTCCTACGAGCAGTACTTC. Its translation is CASSVGLSSSYEQYF.

The CDR3 nucleotides are TGTGCCAGCAGCCGGGACAGGGGGCATCAGCCCCAGCATTTT. This translates into CASSRDRGHQPQHF. The chain employs TRBV7-2 and TRBJ1-5; 12 bases fit TRBD1. The junction had 1 base not matched to a gene; V was cut back by 5 bases and J by 5 bases. CDR1 and CDR2 (germline): SGHTA, FQGNSA. The CDR3 is 14 residues long. The variable domain in full, with the rest retrieved from reference TRBV7-2 and TRBJ1-5, is GAGVSQSPSNKVTEKGKDVELRCDPISGHTALYWYRQSLGQGLEFLIYFQGNSAPDKSGLPSDRFSAERTGGSVSTLTIQRTQQEDSAVYLCASSRDRGHQPQHFGDGTRLSIL.